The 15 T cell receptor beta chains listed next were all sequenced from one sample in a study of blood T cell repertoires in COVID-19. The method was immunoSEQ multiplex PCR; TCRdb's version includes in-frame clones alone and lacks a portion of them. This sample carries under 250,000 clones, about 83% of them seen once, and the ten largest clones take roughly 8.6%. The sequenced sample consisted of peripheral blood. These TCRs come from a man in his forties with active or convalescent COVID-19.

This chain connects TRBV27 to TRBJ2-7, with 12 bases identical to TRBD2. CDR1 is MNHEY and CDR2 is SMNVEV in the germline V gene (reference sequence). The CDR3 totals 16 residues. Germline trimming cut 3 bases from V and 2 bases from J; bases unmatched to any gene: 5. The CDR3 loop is CASSLWGLAGAYEQYF. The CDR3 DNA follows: TGTGCCAGCAGTTTGTGGGGACTAGCGGGTGCCTACGAGCAGTACTTC.

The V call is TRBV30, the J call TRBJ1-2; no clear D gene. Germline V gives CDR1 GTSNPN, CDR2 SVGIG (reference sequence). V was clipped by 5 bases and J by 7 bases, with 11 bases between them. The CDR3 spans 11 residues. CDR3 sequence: CAWDGGGGYTF. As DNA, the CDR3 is TGTGCCTGGGATGGAGGAGGTGGCTACACCTTC. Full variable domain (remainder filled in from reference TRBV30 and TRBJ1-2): SQTIHQWPATLVQPVGSPLSLECTVEGTSNPNLYWYRQAAGRGLQLLFYSVGIGQISSEVPQNLSASRPQDRQFILSSKKLLLSDSGFYLCAWDGGGGYTFGSGTRLTVV.

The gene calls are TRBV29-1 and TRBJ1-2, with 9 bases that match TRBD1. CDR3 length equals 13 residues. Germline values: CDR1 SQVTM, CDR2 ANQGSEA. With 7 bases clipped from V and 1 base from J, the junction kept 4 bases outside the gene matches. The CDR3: CSGGTGNNYGYTF. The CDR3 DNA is TGCAGCGGGGGGACAGGGAATAACTATGGCTACACCTTC.

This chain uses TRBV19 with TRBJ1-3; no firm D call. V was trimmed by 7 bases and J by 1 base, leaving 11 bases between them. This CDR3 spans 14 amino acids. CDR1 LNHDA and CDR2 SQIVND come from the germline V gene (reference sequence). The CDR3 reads CASTPASSGNTIYF. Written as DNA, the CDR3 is TGTGCCAGTACACCGGCTAGTTCTGGAAACACCATATATTTT.

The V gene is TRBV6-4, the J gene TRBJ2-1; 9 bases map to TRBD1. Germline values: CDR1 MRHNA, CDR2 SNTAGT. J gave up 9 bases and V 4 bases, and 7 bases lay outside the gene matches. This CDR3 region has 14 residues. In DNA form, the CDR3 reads TGTGCCAGCAGTGGGACAGGGGCTGGCGGTGAGCAGTTCTTC. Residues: CASSGTGAGGEQFF.

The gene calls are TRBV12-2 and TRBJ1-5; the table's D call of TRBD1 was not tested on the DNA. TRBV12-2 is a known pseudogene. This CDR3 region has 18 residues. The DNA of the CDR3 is TGTGCAAGTCGCTTAGTCGGTTTGGTACAGGGGGGAAGTCAGCCCCAGCATTTT. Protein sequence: CASRLVGLVQGGSQPQHF.

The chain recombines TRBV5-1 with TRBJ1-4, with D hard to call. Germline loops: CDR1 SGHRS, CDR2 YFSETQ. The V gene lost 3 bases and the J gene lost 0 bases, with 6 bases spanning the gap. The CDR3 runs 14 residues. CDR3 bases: TGCGCCAGCAGCTACGGAGCAACTAATGAAAAACTGTTTTTT. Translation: CASSYGATNEKLFF. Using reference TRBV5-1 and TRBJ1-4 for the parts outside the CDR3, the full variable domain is KAGVTQTPRYLIKTRGQQVTLSCSPISGHRSVSWYQQTPGQGLQFLFEYFSETQRNKGNFPGRFSGRQFSNSRSEMNVSTLELGDSALYLCASSYGATNEKLFFGSGTQLSVL.

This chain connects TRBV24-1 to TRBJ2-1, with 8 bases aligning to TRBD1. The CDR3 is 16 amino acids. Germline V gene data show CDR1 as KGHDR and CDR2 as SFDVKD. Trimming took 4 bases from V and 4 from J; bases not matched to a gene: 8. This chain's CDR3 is CATSETGTGFYNEQFF. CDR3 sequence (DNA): TGTGCCACCAGTGAAACCGGGACAGGTTTTTACAATGAGCAGTTCTTC.

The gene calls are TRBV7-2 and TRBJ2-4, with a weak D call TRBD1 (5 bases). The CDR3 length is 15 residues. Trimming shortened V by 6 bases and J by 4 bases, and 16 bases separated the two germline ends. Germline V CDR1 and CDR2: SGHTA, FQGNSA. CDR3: CASSSRQFNKNIQYF. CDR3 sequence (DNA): TGTGCCAGCAGTTCCCGACAGTTTAATAAAAACATTCAGTACTTC.

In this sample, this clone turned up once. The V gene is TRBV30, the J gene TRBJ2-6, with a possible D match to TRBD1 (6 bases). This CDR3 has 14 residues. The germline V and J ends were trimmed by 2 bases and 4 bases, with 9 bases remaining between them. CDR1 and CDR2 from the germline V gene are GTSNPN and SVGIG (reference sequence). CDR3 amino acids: CAWSPGVGANVLTF. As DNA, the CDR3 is TGTGCCTGGAGTCCAGGGGTAGGGGCCAACGTCCTGACTTTC.

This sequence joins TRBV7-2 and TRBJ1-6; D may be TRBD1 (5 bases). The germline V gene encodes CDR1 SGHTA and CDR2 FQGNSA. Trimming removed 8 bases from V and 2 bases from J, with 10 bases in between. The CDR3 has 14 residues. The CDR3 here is CASSGGAYNSPLHF. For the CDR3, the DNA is TGTGCCAGCTCGGGGGGAGCCTATAATTCACCCCTCCACTTT.

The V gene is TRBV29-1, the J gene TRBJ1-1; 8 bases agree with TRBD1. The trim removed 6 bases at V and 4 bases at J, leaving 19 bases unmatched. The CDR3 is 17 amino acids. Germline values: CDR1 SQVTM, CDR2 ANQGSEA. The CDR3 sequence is CSVFPIRDRSLFTEAFF. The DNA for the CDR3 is TGCAGCGTCTTCCCAATCCGGGACAGGAGTTTGTTCACTGAAGCTTTCTTT.

The CDR3 region has the DNA TGCGCCAGCAGCAACGGACAGGGGGCGGCAGATACGCAGTATTTT. Translating gives CASSNGQGAADTQYF. This chain links TRBV5-1 with TRBJ2-3; 11 nucleotides match TRBD1. Germline CDR1 is SGHRS and CDR2 is YFSETQ. Losses at the gene ends were 4 bases for V and 4 bases for J; bases not matched to a gene: 5. The CDR3 loop spans 15 amino acids.

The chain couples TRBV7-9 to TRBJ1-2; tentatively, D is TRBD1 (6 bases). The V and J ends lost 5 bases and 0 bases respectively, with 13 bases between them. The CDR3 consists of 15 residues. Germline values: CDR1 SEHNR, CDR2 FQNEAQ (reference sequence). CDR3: CASSIPDRPNYGYTF. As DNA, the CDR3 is TGTGCCAGCAGCATCCCTGACAGGCCTAACTATGGCTACACCTTC.

CDR3 region: CASSPGLGIPNEKLFF. In DNA form, the CDR3 reads TGTGCCAGCAGCCCGGGACTGGGGATTCCTAATGAAAAACTGTTTTTT. The genes are TRBV27 and TRBJ1-4; a weak D match, TRBD1 (5 bases). Trimming shortened V by 6 bases and J by 3 bases, and 17 bases separated the two germline ends. Germline values: CDR1 MNHEY, CDR2 SMNVEV (reference sequence). The CDR3 covers 16 residues.